This T cell receptor beta chain emerged from a study of blood T cells in healthy people across ages. Sample-barcoded 5' priming and a J-beta primer mix drove a second PCR of roughly 6 to 12 cycles. TCRdb used MiXCR to reprocess the 5' RACE reads, holding one entry per CDR3 protein. This sample has 750,000 to 1,000,000 distinct CDR3 sequences, with 25% to 35% found just once. This CDR3 spans 13 amino acids. The V gene's germline CDR1 is SGHTA and CDR2 FQGNSA. This sample was also put to use in a study of T cells of mothers and their children.

The sequencing sample was made of blood. The chain couples TRBV7-2 to TRBJ2-7; D ambiguous. The J call is uncertain, as TRBJ2-5 better fits the DNA end. The receptor was derived from a woman in her thirties or forties in good health. CDR3 nucleotide sequence: TGTGCCAGCAGCCCCCCCAACAAAGAGACCCAGTACTTC. It translates to CASSPPNKETQYF.